A selection of T cell receptor beta chains follows, all from one sample in a study of memory CD4+ T cells and cytomegalovirus serostatus. Repertoires were generated with immunoSEQ multiplex PCR, while TCRdb's copy carries only in-frame clones and drops some. In the table there are tens of thousands of clones, about 80% of which are singletons. The material sequenced was memory CD4+ T cells from blood. These receptors came from an adult in good health and CMV-seronegative. Some clones in this sample may be carry-over from other donors' samples. Both conserved end residues are part of each CDR3. D genes are given only for firm matches. Size tells how often a clone was seen (once, few, many) or the class of an expanded clone, and some rows leave it out.

D,V,J,size,DNA,CDR3
TRBD2,TRBV5-4,TRBJ2-1,-,TGTGCCAGCAGCTCTAGCGGGGGACGCTACAATGAGCAGTTCTTC,CASSSSGGRYNEQFF
TRBD2,TRBV18,TRBJ2-7,-,TGTGCCAGCTCACCCGGGACTAGCGGGCACTACGAGCAGTACTTC,CASSPGTSGHYEQYF
TRBD2,TRBV7-3,TRBJ2-7,-,TGTGCCAGCAGCCCAAGGGGAGGGTCCTACGAGCAGTACTTC,CASSPRGGSYEQYF
-,TRBV29-1,TRBJ1-1,-,TGCAGCGTTGAAAGTGTCATGAACACTGAAGCTTTCTTT,CSVESVMNTEAFF
-,TRBV6-4,TRBJ1-2,once,TGTGCCAGCAGACAGGGCGTCGACTATGGCTACACCTTC,CASRQGVDYGYTF
-,TRBV6-5,TRBJ2-7,-,TGTGCCAGCAGTTACCTACAGGGTGCTTCCTACGAGCAGTACTTC,CASSYLQGASYEQYF
-,TRBV5-4,TRBJ1-1,-,TGTGCCAGCAGCCTAACGGGACCCGGGCTCGGATTTACTGAAGCTTTCTTT,CASSLTGPGLGFTEAFF
-,TRBV5-1,TRBJ2-6,-,TGCGCCAGCAGCTTGGATGGCAGCACCGCTGGGGCCAACGTCCTGACTTTC,CASSLDGSTAGANVLTF
-,TRBV4-2,TRBJ1-6,once,TGTGCCAGCAGCCAAGAACAACTACAGGGAAGGGGTTCACCCCTCCACTTT,CASSQEQLQGRGSPLHF
-,TRBV9,TRBJ1-3,-,TGTGCCAGCAGCGTTGGTCAGCATGGAAACACCATATATTTT,CASSVGQHGNTIYF
-,TRBV5-1,TRBJ1-1,-,TGCGCCAGCAGCTTGGACGGGGGAAGGAGAGCTTTCTTT,CASSLDGGRRAFF
-,TRBV30,TRBJ1-5,-,TGTGCCTGGTCCGATAGGACAGGCAATCAGCCCCAGCATTTT,CAWSDRTGNQPQHF
-,TRBV5-6,TRBJ2-7,once,TGTGCCAGCAGCTTAGCAGCTGACAGGTACTCCTACGAGCAGTACTTC,CASSLAADRYSYEQYF
-,TRBV7-9,TRBJ1-2,-,TGTGCCAGCAGCTTAAACCAGGGCTATGGCTACACCTTC,CASSLNQGYGYTF
TRBD1,TRBV14,TRBJ2-7,-,TGTGCCAGCAGCCAAGGGGGACAGGGGATGAGGGAGCAGTACTTC,CASSQGGQGMREQYF
-,TRBV5-6,TRBJ1-3,few,TGTGCCAGCAGAGAGTACTCTGGAAACACCATATATTTT,CASREYSGNTIYF
TRBD1,TRBV7-8,TRBJ2-3,once,TGTGCCAGCAGCTCCGTGACAGGGGGCCAGACAGATACGCAGTATTTT,CASSSVTGGQTDTQYF
TRBD2,TRBV5-4,TRBJ2-5,-,TGTGCCAGCAGCTCCGGGACTAGCGGGGGGAATCAAGAGACCCAGTACTTC,CASSSGTSGGNQETQYF